These 19 T cell receptor beta chains came from one sample sequenced in a study of regulatory T cells in long-lasting Graves disease. The authors built TCR beta libraries using iRepertoire HTBI primers and Arm-PCR of CDR3 regions. TCRdb processed the multiplex PCR reads anew with MiXCR; each CDR3 protein has one entry. The sample has fewer than 450,000 distinct CDR3 sequences; less than 25% are singletons. Time point described: persistent/refractory GD, antithyroid drugs over 5 years with positive TRAb. PBMCs were the source of the RNA used for TCR sequencing. Sequences were derived from peripheral blood mononuclear cells (PBMCs), sampled when the disease was refractory, from a patient treated with antithyroid drugs. Source of these receptors: a female donor with Graves disease.

The rearrangement links TRBV30 to TRBJ2-7; 8 bases are a match to TRBD1. The CDR3 totals 15 residues. With 3 bases clipped from V and 3 bases from J, the junction kept 10 bases outside the gene matches. CDR1 is GTSNPN and CDR2 is SVGIG in the germline V gene (reference sequence). This CDR3 is CAWSADRVSFYEQYF. The CDR3 bases are TGTGCCTGGAGCGCGGACAGGGTCTCGTTCTACGAGCAGTACTTC. Supplemented by reference TRBV30 and TRBJ2-7, the full variable domain reads SQTIHQWPATLVQPVGSPLSLECTVEGTSNPNLYWYRQAAGRGLQLLFYSVGIGQISSEVPQNLSASRPQDRQFILSSKKLLLSDSGFYLCAWSADRVSFYEQYFGPGTRLTVT.

This clonotype appeared a few times. The chain recombines TRBV29-1 with TRBJ1-4; 7 bases map to TRBD1. Losses at the gene ends were 7 bases for V and 7 bases for J; bases not matched to a gene: 6. Germline V gene sequence: CDR1 SQVTM, CDR2 ANQGSEA. This CDR3 region has 12 residues. The CDR3 spells CSAGAGGEKLFF. In nucleotides, the CDR3 is TGCAGCGCTGGAGCAGGGGGTGAAAAACTGTTTTTT.

There are a few counts of this clonotype. The chain carries TRBV15 and TRBJ2-5; D is possibly TRBD2 (5 bases). The CDR3 consists of 15 residues. Between the trimmed V and J ends, which lost 0 bases and 7 bases, there was a span of 15 bases. Germline V gene lookup returns CDR1 LNHNV and CDR2 YYDKDF (reference sequence). CDR3 loop: CATSRDSNDEGTQYF. For the CDR3, the DNA is TGTGCCACCAGCAGAGATAGTAATGACGAGGGGACCCAGTACTTC. Based on the CDR3 plus reference TRBV15 and TRBJ2-5, the full variable domain is DAMVIQNPRYQVTQFGKPVTLSCSQTLNHNVMYWYQQKSSQAPKLLFHYYDKDFNNEADTPDNFQSRRPNTSFCFLDIRSPGLGDTAMYLCATSRDSNDEGTQYFGPGTRLLVL.

At least ten counts were recorded for this clonotype. The CDR3 sequence: CASTRLADEQYF. The DNA for the CDR3 is TGTGCCAGCACTCGGCTAGCGGACGAGCAGTACTTC. The rearrangement uses TRBV2 and TRBJ2-7; 7 bases are a match to TRBD2. The CDR3 totals 12 residues. V shed 7 bases, J shed 5 bases, and the junction held 5 bases outside the gene matches. Germline V gene data show CDR1 as SNHLY and CDR2 as FYNNEI.

The chain has TRBV12-3 or TRBV12-4 and TRBJ1-2, with a weak D call TRBD1 (5 bases). The CDR3 extends over 15 amino acids. V was cut by 6 bases and J by 2 bases, with 16 bases left in between. The DNA for the CDR3 is TGTGCCAGCAGCCCCCCGGGGCAACTAAACTATGGCTACACCTTC. This translates into CASSPPGQLNYGYTF.

This clonotype has a count of ten or more. The CDR3: CASSPSGSGEQYF. CDR3 bases: TGTGCCAGCAGCCCTAGCGGGTCGGGGGAGCAGTACTTC. This chain connects TRBV7-9 to TRBJ2-7; TRBD2 agrees at 8 bases. The V gene end was trimmed by 5 bases and the J gene end by 7 bases; junction bases not matched to a gene: 7. The germline CDR1 and CDR2 sequences are SEHNR and FQNEAQ (reference sequence). The CDR3 spans 13 residues. Drawing the rest from reference TRBV7-9 and TRBJ2-7, the complete variable domain is DTGVSQNPRHKITKRGQNVTFRCDPISEHNRLYWYRQTLGQGPEFLTYFQNEAQLEKSRLLSDRFSAERPKGSFSTLEIQRTEQGDSAMYLCASSPSGSGEQYFGPGTRLTVT.

This clonotype came up many times. This chain connects TRBV28 to TRBJ1-6; no clear D gene. The germline CDR1 and CDR2 sequences are MDHEN and SYDVKM. Between the trimmed V and J ends, which lost 2 bases and 7 bases, there was a span of 9 bases. The CDR3 totals 14 residues. The CDR3 DNA follows: TGTGCCAGCAGTTTAGGGCAGCCAAATTCACCCCTCCACTTT. This sequence encodes CASSLGQPNSPLHF.

The chain links TRBV7-9 to TRBJ1-2, with 10 bases identical to TRBD1. Trimming cost V 5 bases and J 10 bases; bases outside gene matches: 4. CDR3 size: 12 residues. Germline V gives CDR1 SEHNR, CDR2 FQNEAQ (reference sequence). The CDR3 DNA follows: TGTGCCAGCAGCGCCGGACAGGGGGACTACACCTTC. This gives the protein CASSAGQGDYTF.

The V and J genes are TRBV11-2 and TRBJ2-2, with 8 bases lining up with TRBD1. The junction had 7 bases not matched to a gene; V was cut back by 5 bases and J by 8 bases. Germline V gene data show CDR1 as SGHAT and CDR2 as FQNNGV. This CDR3 spans 14 amino acids. CDR3 DNA: TGTGCCAGCAGCCCGGACAGGGCGAATGGGGAGCTGTTTTTT. This codes for CASSPDRANGELFF.

This clonotype was seen ten or more times. The CDR3 region has the DNA TGCGCCAGCAGCTTGGAGGGCACCGGGGAGCTGTTTTTT. This translates into CASSLEGTGELFF. This chain joins TRBV5-1 and TRBJ2-2; no definite D call. The CDR3 sequence is 13 residues long. Germline assignment: CDR1 SGHRS and CDR2 YFSETQ. V dropped 0 bases and J dropped 4 bases, with 4 bases sitting between them.

This clonotype has a handful of counts. The rearrangement uses TRBV24-1 and TRBJ1-5; no clear D gene. Deletions cut 2 bases from V and 2 bases from J, with 9 bases between. The CDR3 extends over 15 amino acids. Germline V gene lookup returns CDR1 KGHDR and CDR2 SFDVKD. CDR3 sequence: CATSDSLFGNQPQHF. The CDR3, as DNA: TGTGCCACCAGTGATTCGCTTTTCGGCAATCAGCCCCAGCATTTT.

The rearrangement joins TRBV27 to TRBJ2-4; 7 nucleotides line up with TRBD1. TRBJ2-7 explains the end of the DNA better; the J call may be wrong. CDR3 length: 14 amino acids. Germline values: CDR1 MNHEY, CDR2 SMNVEV (reference sequence). CDR3 bases: TGTGCCAGCAGTCCAGGGGGTTATATTTACGAGCAGTACTTC. This codes for CASSPGGYIYEQYF.

This rearrangement joins TRBV29-1 to TRBJ2-7, with D tentatively TRBD1 or TRBD2 (5 bases each). CDR1 and CDR2 from the germline V gene are SQVTM and ANQGSEA. V shed 4 bases and J shed 5 bases, with 9 bases lying between them. The CDR3 length is 11 residues. The CDR3 here is CSVVRGDEQYF. The CDR3 region has the DNA TGCAGCGTTGTTCGAGGGGACGAGCAGTACTTC.

This clonotype was counted many times. The chain employs TRBV7-3 and TRBJ1-1; no clear D gene. From germline, CDR1 is SGHTA and CDR2 FQGTGA. CDR3 size: 14 residues. Deletions cut 5 bases from V and 2 bases from J, with 12 bases between. The CDR3 DNA reads as TGTGCCAGCAGCCAAGGAGGCAGAAACACTGAAGCTTTCTTT. Amino acids: CASSQGGRNTEAFF.

The gene calls are TRBV20-1 and TRBJ2-7; D is unresolved. The V and J ends lost 0 bases and 7 bases respectively, with 10 bases between them. CDR1 DFQATT and CDR2 SNEGSKA come from the germline V gene (reference sequence). The CDR3 length is 12 residues. Here the CDR3 DNA reads TGCAGTGCTAGAGATGCCCCTGGTGAGCAGTACTTC. Translating it yields CSARDAPGEQYF.

The chain joins TRBV14 to TRBJ1-1; 7 nucleotides align to TRBD1. The ends lost 6 bases at V and 6 bases at J; junction bases unmatched: 7. The CDR3 runs 13 residues. Per the germline V gene, CDR1 is SGHDN and CDR2 is FVKESK. The CDR3 DNA sequence: TGTGCCAGCAGTGACAGGGAGTTCGCTGAAGCTTTCTTT. This gives the protein CASSDREFAEAFF.

The CDR3 coding sequence is TGTGCCATCACCGACCACGTCCTTAGCTCCTACAATGAGCAGTTCTTC. Translated, it gives CAITDHVLSSYNEQFF. This chain links TRBV10-3 with TRBJ2-1, with D unclear. The CDR3 runs to 16 residues. Germline-derived CDR1 and CDR2 are ENHRY and SYGVKD. Trimming took 7 bases from V and 0 from J, leaving 16 bases between them.

This clonotype was recorded many times. The rearrangement joins TRBV12-3 or TRBV12-4 to TRBJ1-1, with D unclear. The V gene lost 5 bases and the J gene lost 7 bases, with 14 bases spanning the gap. This CDR3 region has 13 residues. CDR3 coding DNA: TGTGCCAGCAGTCCACTCTCGGACCGTGAAGCTTTCTTT. This sequence encodes CASSPLSDREAFF.

The J gene is TRBJ2-3, the V gene TRBV29-1, with 7 bases identical to TRBD2. CDR1 SQVTM and CDR2 ANQGSEA come from the germline V gene. V shed 4 bases and J 2 bases; nucleotides not matched to a gene: 6. The CDR3 has 14 residues. CDR3 sequence (DNA): TGCAGCGTTGCAAAAGCGGGAAACACAGATACGCAGTATTTT. Its translation is CSVAKAGNTDTQYF.